The sequence of this T cell receptor (beta chain) was determined in a study of cytotoxic CD8 clonotypes in ibrutinib-treated CLL. Study information: Following a median approximately twelve months of treatment, with a range of 6 to 36, response samples were taken. Study results and caveats: Baseline levels of clonality went above those of age-matched healthy donors and moved with circulating CD8+ T-cell counts. Samples from sustained-remission and progressing patients were taken at different times.

Cryopreserved PBMCs supplied about 1.8 micrograms of genomic DNA for TCR beta libraries. Comment on this clone: Antigen: not known.

Germline V gene data show CDR1 as MNHNS and CDR2 as SASEGT. The CDR3 runs to 15 residues. V was pared by 4 bases and J by 4 bases, with 4 bases of the junction left unmatched. Generated by immunoSEQ multiplex PCR, the TCRdb table keeps only in-frame clones and is missing some. The data show 190,000 or so clones, 55% to 85% seen once. The V and J genes are TRBV6-1 and TRBJ2-7; 13 bases align to TRBD2. This material consisted of PBMCs, taken after 24 months of ibrutinib treatment. The clonotype was recovered from a human donor with chronic lymphocytic leukemia. CDR3 bases: TGTGCCAGCAGTGTAGGGACTAGCGGGATATACGAGCAGTACTTC. Protein sequence: CASSVGTSGIYEQYF.